The TCR beta chain under discussion was sequenced for a study of breast tumors, draining lymph nodes, adjacent tissues. Breast cancer patients provided tissue from their axillary draining lymph nodes. Details on this clonotype: The antigen is undetermined.

TCRdb redid the calling of the multiplex PCR reads with MiXCR, one entry per CDR3 protein. The table lists about 230,000 distinct CDR3 sequences, 32% of them singletons. Looked up from germline, CDR1 is SGHTS and CDR2 is YDEGEE. CDR3 length equals 13 residues. V shed 4 bases, J shed 10 bases, and the junction held 5 bases outside the gene matches. Findings of the study overall: Findings are consistent with lymph node origin and intratumoral expansion of most tumor T cells. Luminal-like breast cancer showed significantly greater tumor-nontumor repertoire similarity than basal-like breast cancer did. The lymph node origin of tumor T cells was framed as consistent with a hypothesis, not demonstrated.

Sequencing was carried out using axillary lymph node tissue. The receptor comes from a female donor with breast cancer. Some clones in this sample may be carry-over from other donors' samples. The V call is TRBV5-8, the J call TRBJ2-6; the match to TRBD1 covers 7 bases. This chain's CDR3 is CASSPDRENVLTF. CDR3 DNA sequence: TGTGCCAGCAGCCCCGACAGGGAAAACGTCCTGACTTTC.